This T cell receptor (beta chain) was identified in a study of response to subunit inactivated influenza vaccine. Study results and caveats: Each seasonal flu vaccination may recruit only limited new T cells, authors suggested.

TCRdb re-analysed the RT-PCR reads in MiXCR, keeping a single row per CDR3 protein. The repertoire has about 700,000 distinct CDR3 sequences, around 13% of them found once; the top ten carry 6.5% to 8.5%. This clonotype was counted only a few times. The antigen is unknown. Germline values: CDR1 SNHLY, CDR2 FYNNEI. Trimming left V 6 bases short and J 0 bases short, with 14 bases between. The CDR3 loop spans 15 amino acids. The genes are TRBV2 and TRBJ1-1, with D unclear. This clonotype was sampled from a man aged 50 or older who received an inactivated influenza vaccine. This material consisted of PBMCs from blood, taken less than 15 days before vaccination. CDR3: CASREYLTVNTEAFF. CDR3 nucleotide sequence: TGTGCCAGCAGAGAGTACTTGACGGTGAACACTGAAGCTTTCTTT.